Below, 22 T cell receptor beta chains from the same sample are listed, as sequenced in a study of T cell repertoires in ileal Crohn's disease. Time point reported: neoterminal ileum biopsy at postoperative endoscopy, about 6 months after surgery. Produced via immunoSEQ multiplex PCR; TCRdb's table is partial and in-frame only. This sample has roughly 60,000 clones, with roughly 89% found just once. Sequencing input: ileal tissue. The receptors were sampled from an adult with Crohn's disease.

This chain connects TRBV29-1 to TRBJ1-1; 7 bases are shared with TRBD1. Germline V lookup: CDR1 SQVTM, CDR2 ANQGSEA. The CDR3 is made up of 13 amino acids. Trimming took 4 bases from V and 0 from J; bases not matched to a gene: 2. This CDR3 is CSVVQGLNTEAFF. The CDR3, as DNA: TGCAGCGTTGTACAGGGGCTGAACACTGAAGCTTTCTTT.

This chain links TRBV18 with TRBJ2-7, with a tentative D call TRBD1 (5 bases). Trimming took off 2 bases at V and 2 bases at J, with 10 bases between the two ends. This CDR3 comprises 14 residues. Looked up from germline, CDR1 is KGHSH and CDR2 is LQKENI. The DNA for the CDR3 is TGTGCCAGCTCACCATCAACGGACACCTACGAGCAGTACGTC. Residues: CASSPSTDTYEQYV.

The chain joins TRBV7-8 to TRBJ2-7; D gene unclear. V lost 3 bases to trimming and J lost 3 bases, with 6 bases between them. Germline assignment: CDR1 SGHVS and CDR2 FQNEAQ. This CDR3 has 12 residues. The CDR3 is CASSFSYYEQYV. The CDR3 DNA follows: TGTGCCAGCAGCTTTTCCTACTACGAGCAGTACGTC.

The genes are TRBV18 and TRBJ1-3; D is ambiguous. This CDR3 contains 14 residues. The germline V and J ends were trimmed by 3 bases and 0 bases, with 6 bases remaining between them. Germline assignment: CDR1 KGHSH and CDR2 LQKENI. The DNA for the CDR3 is TGTGCCAGCTCACCGACAAACTCTGGAAACACCATATATTTT. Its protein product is CASSPTNSGNTIYF.

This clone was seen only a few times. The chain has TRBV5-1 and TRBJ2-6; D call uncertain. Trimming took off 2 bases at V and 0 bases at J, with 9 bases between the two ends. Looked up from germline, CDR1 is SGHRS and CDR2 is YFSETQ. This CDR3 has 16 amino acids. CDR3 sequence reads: CASSFTPSSGANVLTF. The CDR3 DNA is TGCGCCAGCAGCTTTACTCCAAGCTCTGGGGCCAACGTCCTGACTTTC.

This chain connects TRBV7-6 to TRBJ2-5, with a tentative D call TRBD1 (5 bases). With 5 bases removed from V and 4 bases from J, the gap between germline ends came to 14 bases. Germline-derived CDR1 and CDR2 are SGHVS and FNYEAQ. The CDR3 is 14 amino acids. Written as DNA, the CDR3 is TGTGCCAGCAGCCCAGTTCTAAGGGGAGAGACCCAGTACTTC. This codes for CASSPVLRGETQYF.

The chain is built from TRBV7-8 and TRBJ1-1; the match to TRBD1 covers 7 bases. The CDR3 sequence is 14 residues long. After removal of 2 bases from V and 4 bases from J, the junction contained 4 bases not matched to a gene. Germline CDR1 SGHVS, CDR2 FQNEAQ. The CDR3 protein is CASSLSNRGTEAFF. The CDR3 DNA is TGTGCCAGCAGCTTATCCAACAGGGGCACTGAAGCTTTCTTT.

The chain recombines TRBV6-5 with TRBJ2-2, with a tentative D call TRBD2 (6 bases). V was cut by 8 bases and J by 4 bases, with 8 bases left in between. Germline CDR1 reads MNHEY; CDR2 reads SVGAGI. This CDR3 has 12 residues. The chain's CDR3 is CASHGGTGELFF. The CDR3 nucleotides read TGTGCCAGCCACGGGGGCACCGGGGAGCTGTTTTTT.

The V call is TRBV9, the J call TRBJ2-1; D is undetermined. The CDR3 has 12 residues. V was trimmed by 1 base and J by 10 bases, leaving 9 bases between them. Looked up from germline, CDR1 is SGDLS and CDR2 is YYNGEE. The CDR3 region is CASSVFSGEQFF. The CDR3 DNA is TGTGCCAGCAGCGTATTTTCCGGGGAGCAGTTCTTC.

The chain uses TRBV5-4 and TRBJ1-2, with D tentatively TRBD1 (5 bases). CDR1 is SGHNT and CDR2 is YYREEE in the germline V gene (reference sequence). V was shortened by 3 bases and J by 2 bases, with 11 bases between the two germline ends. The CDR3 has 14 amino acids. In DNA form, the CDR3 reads TGTGCCAGCAGCTCCCAGGGCCCCAACTATGGCTACACCTTC. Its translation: CASSSQGPNYGYTF.

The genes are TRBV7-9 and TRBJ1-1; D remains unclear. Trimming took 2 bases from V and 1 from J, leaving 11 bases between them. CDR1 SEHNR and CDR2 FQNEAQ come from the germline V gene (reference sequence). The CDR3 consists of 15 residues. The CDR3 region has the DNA TGTGCCAGCAGCTTATTATCGCGGCGGAACACTGAAGCTTTCTTT. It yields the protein CASSLLSRRNTEAFF.

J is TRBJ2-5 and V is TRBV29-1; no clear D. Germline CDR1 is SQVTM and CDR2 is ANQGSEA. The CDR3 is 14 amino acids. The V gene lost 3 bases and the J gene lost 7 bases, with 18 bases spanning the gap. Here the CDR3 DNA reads TGCAGCGTTGATCCAACACCTCCGGGTTCGACCCAGTACTTC. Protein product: CSVDPTPPGSTQYF.

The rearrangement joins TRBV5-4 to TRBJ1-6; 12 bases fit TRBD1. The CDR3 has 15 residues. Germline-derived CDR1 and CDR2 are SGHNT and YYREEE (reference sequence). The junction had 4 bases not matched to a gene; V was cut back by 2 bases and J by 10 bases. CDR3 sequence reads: CASSFRDRGRSPLHF. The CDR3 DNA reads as TGTGCCAGCAGCTTCCGGGACAGGGGGCGATCACCCCTCCACTTT.

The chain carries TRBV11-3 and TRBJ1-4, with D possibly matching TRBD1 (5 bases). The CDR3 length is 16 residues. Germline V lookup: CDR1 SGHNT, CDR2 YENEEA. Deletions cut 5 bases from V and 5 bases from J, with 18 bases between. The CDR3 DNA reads TGTGCCAGCAGCGTATATGGGGGGAGCCGAAATGAAAAACTGTTTTTT. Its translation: CASSVYGGSRNEKLFF.

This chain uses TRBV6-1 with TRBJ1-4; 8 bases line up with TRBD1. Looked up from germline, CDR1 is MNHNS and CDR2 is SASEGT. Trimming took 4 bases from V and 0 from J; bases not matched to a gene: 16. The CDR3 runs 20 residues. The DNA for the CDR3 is TGTGCCAGCAGTGTTCTTTTCTCCGGGACAGGCGGATCAACTAATGAAAAACTGTTTTTT. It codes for CASSVLFSGTGGSTNEKLFF.

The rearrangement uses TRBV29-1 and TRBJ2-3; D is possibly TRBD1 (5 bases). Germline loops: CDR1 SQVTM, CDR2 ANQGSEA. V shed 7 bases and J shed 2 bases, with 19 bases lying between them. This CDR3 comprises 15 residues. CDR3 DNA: TGCAGCGCCTTAACAGGACGGCACCACACAGATACGCAGTATTTT. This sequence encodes CSALTGRHHTDTQYF.

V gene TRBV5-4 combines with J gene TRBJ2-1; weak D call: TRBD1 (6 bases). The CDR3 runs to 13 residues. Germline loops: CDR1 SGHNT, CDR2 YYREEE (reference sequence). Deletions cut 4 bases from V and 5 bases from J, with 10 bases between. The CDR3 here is CASSQQGHNEQFF. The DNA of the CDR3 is TGTGCCAGCAGCCAACAGGGCCACAATGAGCAGTTCTTC.

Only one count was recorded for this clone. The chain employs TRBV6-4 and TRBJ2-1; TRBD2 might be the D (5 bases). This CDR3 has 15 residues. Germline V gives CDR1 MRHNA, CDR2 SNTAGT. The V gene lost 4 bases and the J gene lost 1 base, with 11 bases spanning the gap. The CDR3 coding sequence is TGTGCCAGCAGTGTTGGGGAGCGGTCCTACAATGAGCAGTTCTTC. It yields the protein CASSVGERSYNEQFF.

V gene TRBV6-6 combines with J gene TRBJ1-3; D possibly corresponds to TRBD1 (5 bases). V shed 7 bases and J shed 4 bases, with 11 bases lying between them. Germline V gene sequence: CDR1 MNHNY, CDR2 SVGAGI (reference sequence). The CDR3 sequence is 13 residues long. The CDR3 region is CASTATEGNTIYF. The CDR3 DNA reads TGTGCCAGCACCGCGACAGAGGGAAACACCATATATTTT.

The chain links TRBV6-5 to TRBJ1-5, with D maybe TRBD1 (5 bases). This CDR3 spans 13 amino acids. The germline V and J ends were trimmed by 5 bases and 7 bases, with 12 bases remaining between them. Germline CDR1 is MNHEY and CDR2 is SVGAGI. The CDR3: CASSPGRDQPQHF. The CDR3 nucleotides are TGTGCCAGCAGTCCAGGGCGAGACCAGCCCCAGCATTTT.

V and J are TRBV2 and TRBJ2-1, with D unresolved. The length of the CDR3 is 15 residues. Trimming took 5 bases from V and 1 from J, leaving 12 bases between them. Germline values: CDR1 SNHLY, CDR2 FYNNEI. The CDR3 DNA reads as TGTGCCAGCAGTTGGAGAACCCTATCCTACAATGAGCAGTTCTTC. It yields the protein CASSWRTLSYNEQFF.

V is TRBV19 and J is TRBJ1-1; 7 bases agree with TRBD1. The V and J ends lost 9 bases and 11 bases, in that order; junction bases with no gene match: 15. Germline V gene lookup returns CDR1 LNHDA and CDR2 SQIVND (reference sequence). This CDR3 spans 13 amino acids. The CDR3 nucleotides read TGTGCCAGCCAAAAGGATGACAGGGTCGGGGCTTTCTTT. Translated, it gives CASQKDDRVGAFF.